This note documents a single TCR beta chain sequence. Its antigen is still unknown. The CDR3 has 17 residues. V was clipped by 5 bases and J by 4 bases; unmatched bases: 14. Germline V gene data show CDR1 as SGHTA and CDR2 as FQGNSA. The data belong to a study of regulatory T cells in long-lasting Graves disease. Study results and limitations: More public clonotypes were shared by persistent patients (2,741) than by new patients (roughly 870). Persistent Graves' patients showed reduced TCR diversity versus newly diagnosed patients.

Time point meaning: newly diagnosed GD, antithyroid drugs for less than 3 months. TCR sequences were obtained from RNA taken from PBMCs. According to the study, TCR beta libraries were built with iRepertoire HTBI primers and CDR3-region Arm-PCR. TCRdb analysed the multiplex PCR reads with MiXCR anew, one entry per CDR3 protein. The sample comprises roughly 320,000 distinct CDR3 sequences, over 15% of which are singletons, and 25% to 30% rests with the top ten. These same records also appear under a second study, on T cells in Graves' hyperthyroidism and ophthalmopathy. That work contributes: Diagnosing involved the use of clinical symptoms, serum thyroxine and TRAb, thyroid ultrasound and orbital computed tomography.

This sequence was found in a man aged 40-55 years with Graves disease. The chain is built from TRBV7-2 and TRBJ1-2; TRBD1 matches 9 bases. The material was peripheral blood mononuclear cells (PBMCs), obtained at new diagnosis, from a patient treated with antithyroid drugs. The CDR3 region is CASSPQSMTGGAYGYTF. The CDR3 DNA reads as TGTGCCAGCAGCCCTCAATCAATGACAGGGGGGGCCTATGGCTACACCTTC.